The TCR beta chain described here comes from a study of blood T cell repertoires in COVID-19. Study-wide context: From the United States, Italy and Spain came samples of acute and convalescent COVID-19.

CDR3 length: 15 residues. The V gene lost 2 bases and the J gene lost 3 bases, with 13 bases spanning the gap. Germline V gene lookup returns CDR1 SGHDT and CDR2 YYEEEE. TCRdb keeps only in-frame clones here, not all; method: immunoSEQ multiplex PCR. Of more than 65,000 clones listed, approximately 82% are singletons. Sequencing was carried out using peripheral blood. The chain recombines TRBV5-6 with TRBJ2-3; possible D gene TRBD1, 6 bases. This receptor was identified in a woman of 80 years or more with acute or convalescent COVID-19. CDR3 region: CASSLSGDGTDTQYF. The CDR3 coding sequence is TGTGCCAGCAGCTTATCAGGGGACGGGACAGATACGCAGTATTTT. Variable domain in full (rest from reference TRBV5-6 and TRBJ2-3): DAGVTQSPTHLIKTRGQQVTLRCSPKSGHDTVSWYQQALGQGPQFIFQYYEEEERQRGNFPDRFSGHQFPNYSSELNVNALLLGDSALYLCASSLSGDGTDTQYFGPGTRLTVL.